This TCR beta chain came from a study of T cell repertoires in ileal Crohn's disease. Study summary: Postoperative therapy was given to about half: around eleven thiopurines, around 18 anti-TNF agents. The study, taken as a whole, reports: Mucosal expansions were suggested to be mainly CD8 T cells.

This clone came up once. What it recognizes is unknown. Sequenced by immunoSEQ multiplex PCR; TCRdb stores in-frame clones only, minus some. The profile covers under 9,000 clones, with 70% appearing a single time and 15% to 20% taken by the ten largest. Trimming took off 3 bases at V and 0 bases at J, with 12 bases between the two ends. Germline values: CDR1 SGHNT, CDR2 YYREEE (reference sequence). This CDR3 is built from 15 residues. Adults with ileal or ileocolonic Crohn's disease and an indication for resection were eligible. The chain is built from TRBV5-4 and TRBJ1-1, with D unclear. The sample consisted of ileal tissue. This sequence was found in an adult with Crohn's disease. This CDR3 reads CASSSLRGMNTEAFF. The CDR3 DNA reads TGTGCCAGCAGCTCCCTCCGCGGGATGAACACTGAAGCTTTCTTT.